This T cell receptor (beta chain) is drawn from a study of blood T cell repertoires in COVID-19. Study-wide context: Whether acute or convalescent, the COVID-19 samples came from the United States, Italy and Spain.

V lost 0 bases to trimming and J lost 10 bases; unmatched junction nucleotides: 9. The V gene's germline CDR1 is PRHDT and CDR2 FYEKMQ (reference sequence). The CDR3 has 15 amino acids. TCRdb's table, derived via immunoSEQ multiplex PCR, lists solely in-frame clones and lacks some. The table has roughly 440,000 clones, approximately 88% seen once; the top ten hold around an eighth. The source of this sequence is a woman aged 50 to 65 with COVID-19, enrolled during active disease. The chain couples TRBV13 to TRBJ1-1; 9 bases are shared with TRBD1. Sequencing was done on a sample of peripheral blood. The CDR3 coding sequence is TGTGCCAGCAGCTTAGGCCAGATGGGACAGGGTGCAGCTTTCTTT. Amino acid sequence: CASSLGQMGQGAAFF. Full variable domain (remainder filled in from reference TRBV13 and TRBJ1-1): AAGVIQSPRHLIKEKRETATLKCYPIPRHDTVYWYQQGPGQDPQFLISFYEKMQSDKGSIPDRFSAQQFSDYHSELNMSSLELGDSALYFCASSLGQMGQGAAFFGQGTRLTVV.